Listed here are 7 T cell receptor beta chains from one sample, sequenced in a study of regulatory T cells in long-lasting Graves disease. HTBI primers from iRepertoire and Arm-PCR of CDR3 regions yielded the TCR beta libraries. TCRdb re-called the multiplex PCR reads through MiXCR, storing one row per CDR3 protein. In the table there are some 200,000 distinct CDR3 sequences, approximately 19% of which are singletons. Time point given: newly diagnosed GD, antithyroid drugs for less than 3 months. The TCR library was prepared using RNA isolated from PBMCs. Another study also made use of these data, one on T cells in Graves' hyperthyroidism and ophthalmopathy.

This sample comprised peripheral blood mononuclear cells (PBMCs), obtained at new diagnosis, from a patient treated with antithyroid drugs. These receptors were taken from a woman in her twenties or thirties with Graves disease.

Ten or more counts support this clonotype. The rearrangement uses TRBV30 and TRBJ1-1; D gene unclear. The V end lost 0 bases, the J end lost 1 base, and 6 bases lay between the germline ends. CDR3 length: 13 amino acids. The V gene's germline CDR1 is GTSNPN and CDR2 SVGIG (reference sequence). CDR3 DNA sequence: TGTGCCTGGAGTGTACGGGGGAACACTGAAGCTTTCTTT. Its protein is CAWSVRGNTEAFF.

This clonotype was observed many times. The chain links TRBV11-3 to TRBJ2-5; 11 bases are a match to TRBD2. Per germline, CDR1 SGHNT and CDR2 YENEEA. The CDR3 is made up of 15 amino acids. Trimming at V came to 5 bases and at J to 2 bases, leaving 4 bases not matched to a gene. The chain's CDR3 is CASSPGTSGQETQYF. As DNA, the CDR3 is TGTGCCAGCAGCCCAGGGACTAGCGGTCAAGAGACCCAGTACTTC.

V and J are TRBV6-1 and TRBJ2-3, with D unclear. Germline V gene lookup returns CDR1 MNHNS and CDR2 SASEGT. Trimming cost V 2 bases and J 2 bases, with 11 bases left between them. This CDR3 region has 15 residues. The CDR3 nucleotides read TGTGCCAGCAGTGAACGGGTCGGCTTCACAGATACGCAGTATTTT. As protein: CASSERVGFTDTQYF.

This clonotype was picked up many times. The rearrangement joins TRBV19 to TRBJ2-1, with 8 bases matching TRBD2. V lost 4 bases and J lost 4; bases outside the gene matches: 0. CDR3 length equals 13 residues. CDR1 and CDR2 (germline): LNHDA, SQIVND (reference sequence). CDR3 loop: CASSSGGYNEQFF. The CDR3 coding sequence is TGTGCCAGTAGTAGCGGGGGGTACAATGAGCAGTTCTTC.

The genes are TRBV24-1 and TRBJ1-2; no definite D call. Trimming stripped 0 bases from V and 6 bases from J, with 7 bases between. The CDR3 spans 13 residues. Germline V gene data show CDR1 as KGHDR and CDR2 as SFDVKD. Written as DNA, the CDR3 is TGTGCCACCAGTGATTTGGGCAGACATGGCTACACCTTC. It encodes CATSDLGRHGYTF.

At least ten counts were recorded for this clonotype. The V and J genes are TRBV27 and TRBJ2-7, with TRBD2 matching over 9 bases. Germline loops: CDR1 MNHEY, CDR2 SMNVEV (reference sequence). With V trimmed by 8 bases and J by 4 bases, 9 bases remained unmatched. The CDR3 runs to 14 residues. CDR3 in DNA: TGTGCCAGCTCAACCGGGACTAGCTGGTACGAGCAGTACTTC. Translation gives CASSTGTSWYEQYF.

This clonotype was recorded at least ten times. The V call is TRBV9, the J call TRBJ1-2; no firm D call. CDR1 SGDLS and CDR2 YYNGEE come from the germline V gene. V gave up 0 bases and J gave up 8 bases, with 8 bases separating them. CDR3 length: 12 amino acids. In nucleotides, the CDR3 is TGTGCCAGCAGCGTAGCTGGTGCGGGCTACACCTTC. This gives the protein CASSVAGAGYTF. Based on the CDR3 plus reference TRBV9 and TRBJ1-2, the full variable domain is DSGVTQTPKHLITATGQRVTLRCSPRSGDLSVYWYQQSLDQGLQFLIQYYNGEERAKGNILERFSAQQFPDLHSELNLSSLELGDSALYFCASSVAGAGYTFGSGTRLTVV.